This paragraph covers one TCR beta chain sequence. The antigen is undetermined. The sample is drawn from a study of molecular identifiers for immune sequencing clone quantification. Study-level findings and limits: A single cell's spiked Jurkat TCR RNA was reportedly detectable among under 1.1 million naive cells. Clones above 20 RNA copies contained over 97% of effector molecules but under 1% of naive ones.

Methods described previously were used for bulk TCR libraries, and listed TCR primers were applied. Via MiXCR, TCRdb re-called the PCR reads, giving one row per CDR3 protein. The sample shows 60,000 to 70,000 distinct CDR3 sequences, 15% to 20% of them seen only once. This sequence was found in a human donor in good health. Some libraries in this study had Jurkat cell RNA spiked in. The sequenced material came from naive CD8+ T cells from blood, with Jurkat cell RNA spiked in. This sample's subset: FACS-sorted CD8+CD4-CCR7+CD45RA+ naive T cells.

CDR3 sequence (DNA): TGTGCCAGCAGTTTAGGAGGTCACGAGCAGTACTTC. It encodes CASSLGGHEQYF. The chain carries TRBV12-3 or TRBV12-4 and TRBJ2-7, with D uncertain. Deletions cut 1 base from V and 5 bases from J, with 6 bases between. There are 12 residues in the CDR3.